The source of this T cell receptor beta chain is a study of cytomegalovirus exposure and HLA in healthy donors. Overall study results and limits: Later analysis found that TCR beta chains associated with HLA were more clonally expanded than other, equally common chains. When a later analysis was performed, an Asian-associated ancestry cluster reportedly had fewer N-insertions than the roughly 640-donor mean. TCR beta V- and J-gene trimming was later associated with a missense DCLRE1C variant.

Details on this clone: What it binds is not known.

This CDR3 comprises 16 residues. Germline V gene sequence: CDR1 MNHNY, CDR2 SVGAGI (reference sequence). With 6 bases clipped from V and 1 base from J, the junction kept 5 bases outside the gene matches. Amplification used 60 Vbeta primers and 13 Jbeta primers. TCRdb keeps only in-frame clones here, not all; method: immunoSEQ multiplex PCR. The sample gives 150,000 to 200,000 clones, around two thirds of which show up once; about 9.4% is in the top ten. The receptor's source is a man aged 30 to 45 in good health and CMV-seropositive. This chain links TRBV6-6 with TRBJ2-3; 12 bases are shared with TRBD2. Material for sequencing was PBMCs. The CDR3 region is CASSRLAGVGTDTQYF. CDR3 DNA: TGTGCCAGCAGCCGACTAGCGGGAGTGGGCACAGATACGCAGTATTTT.